Presented here are 25 T cell receptor beta chains from one specimen sequenced in a study of blood T cell repertoires in COVID-19. The table came from immunoSEQ multiplex PCR; TCRdb's copy has only in-frame clones and leaves some out. Of some 270,000 clones listed, around 86% are singletons. Sequenced material: peripheral blood. The receptor source for this set is an older woman who had recovered from COVID-19.

A remark on this clone: This sample also contains other DNA sequences that code for the same CDR3. The J gene is TRBJ2-3, the V gene TRBV2; D remains ambiguous. V gave up 6 bases and J gave up 2 bases, with 3 bases separating them. This CDR3 spans 11 amino acids. Germline V gene data show CDR1 as SNHLY and CDR2 as FYNNEI. Written as DNA, the CDR3 is TGTGCCAGCAGCTACACAGATACGCAGTATTTT. It is translated as CASSYTDTQYF.

The chain uses TRBV9 and TRBJ1-6; D remains unclear. The CDR3 runs to 16 residues. V was shortened by 0 bases and J by 9 bases, with 16 bases between the two germline ends. Germline CDR1 SGDLS, CDR2 YYNGEE. This CDR3 reads CASSVAGGRWISPLHF. The CDR3 nucleotides read TGTGCCAGCAGCGTAGCGGGAGGGAGGTGGATTTCACCCCTCCACTTT.

V and J are TRBV7-9 and TRBJ2-7, with TRBD2 identical over 7 bases. In germline, CDR1 is SEHNR, CDR2 FQNEAQ (reference sequence). Trimming at V came to 3 bases and at J to 3 bases, leaving 8 bases not matched to a gene. The CDR3 extends over 15 amino acids. CDR3 sequence reads: CASSLGGVRGYEQYF. The CDR3 DNA sequence: TGTGCCAGCAGCTTGGGAGGGGTAAGGGGCTACGAGCAGTACTTC.

This clone occurred a few times. The V and J genes are TRBV7-9 and TRBJ2-2, with D perhaps matching TRBD1 (5 bases). V was shortened by 2 bases and J by 7 bases, with 14 bases between the two germline ends. From germline, CDR1 is SEHNR and CDR2 FQNEAQ (reference sequence). The CDR3 sequence is 15 residues long. The chain's CDR3 is CASSLWGPMGGELFF. Written as DNA, the CDR3 is TGTGCCAGCAGCTTATGGGGCCCGATGGGCGGGGAGCTGTTTTTT.

In the case of this clone: The junction differs from germline at one of its ends, possibly a read error. The chain has TRBV7-7 and TRBJ2-1; TRBD1 matches at 10 bases. The germline V gene has CDR1 SSHAT and CDR2 FNYEAQ (reference sequence). This CDR3 contains 15 residues. The CDR3 nucleotides are TGTGCTAGCAGTTCCGGGACAGGGGCCTACAATGAGCAGTTCTTC. This gives the protein CASSSGTGAYNEQFF.

The chain joins TRBV4-3 to TRBJ1-2; 7 nucleotides match TRBD1. This CDR3 is 15 amino acids long. From germline, CDR1 is LGHNA and CDR2 YSLEER. With V trimmed by 0 bases and J by 4 bases, 5 bases remained unmatched. The CDR3 spells CASSQDARGAYGYTF. The CDR3 DNA reads TGCGCCAGCAGCCAAGATGCCAGGGGGGCCTATGGCTACACCTTC.

The CDR3 bases are TGTGCCAGCAGCTCAACCCCGGGACAGGGGTTCTACGAGCAGTACTTC. It encodes CASSSTPGQGFYEQYF. The V gene is TRBV7-9, the J gene TRBJ2-7; 10 positions agree with TRBD1. The CDR3 runs to 16 residues. V gave up 4 bases and J gave up 3 bases; unmatched junction bases: 9. Germline values: CDR1 SEHNR, CDR2 FQNEAQ (reference sequence).

The chain couples TRBV4-2 to TRBJ1-2; no reliable D call. The germline V and J ends were trimmed by 3 bases and 4 bases, with 15 bases remaining between them. The germline CDR1 and CDR2 sequences are LGHNA and YNFKEQ. CDR3 length: 15 amino acids. The CDR3 is CASSHGRDSGYGYTF. The CDR3 region has the DNA TGTGCCAGCAGCCACGGGAGGGATAGTGGCTATGGCTACACCTTC.

In its sample, this clone was seen a few times. The genes are TRBV15 and TRBJ2-7; D perhaps matches TRBD2 (5 bases). The CDR3 extends over 13 amino acids. CDR1 LNHNV and CDR2 YYDKDF come from the germline V gene (reference sequence). Trimming left V 5 bases short and J 3 bases short, with 11 bases between. CDR3 sequence (DNA): TGTGCCACCAGCCGGGATCCCCGCTACGAGCAGTACTTC. This codes for CATSRDPRYEQYF.

The gene calls are TRBV6-4 and TRBJ2-6, with unresolved D. The germline V gene encodes CDR1 MRHNA and CDR2 SNTAGT. The CDR3 is 13 residues long. The V end was cut by 8 bases, the J end by 2 bases, with 7 bases between. The chain's CDR3 is CASGETGANVLTF. The CDR3 DNA reads as TGTGCCAGCGGAGAGACTGGGGCCAACGTCCTGACTTTC.

The chain combines TRBV13 with TRBJ2-7, with 7 nucleotides matching TRBD1. With 2 bases clipped from V and 5 bases from J, the junction kept 6 bases outside the gene matches. Germline V gene lookup returns CDR1 PRHDT and CDR2 FYEKMQ (reference sequence). The CDR3 extends over 14 amino acids. CDR3 sequence (DNA): TGTGCCAGCAGCTTAAGGGGACAGTTCGACGAGCAGTACTTC. As protein: CASSLRGQFDEQYF.

The CDR3 DNA reads TGTGCCAGCAGTGCCCCAAAGGCCGGGGTCGCTGAAGCTTTCTTT. As protein: CASSAPKAGVAEAFF. This sequence joins TRBV28 and TRBJ1-1; no clear D gene. Germline lookup yields CDR1 MDHEN and CDR2 SYDVKM. The V end was cut by 5 bases, the J end by 6 bases, with 19 bases between. The CDR3 runs 15 residues.

The gene calls are TRBV28 and TRBJ1-2; TRBD1 is a possible D gene (5 bases). CDR1 MDHEN and CDR2 SYDVKM come from the germline V gene. The CDR3 spans 12 residues. The germline V and J ends were trimmed by 3 bases and 7 bases, with 9 bases remaining between them. CDR3 residues: CASSLGGRGYTF. The CDR3 region has the DNA TGTGCCAGCAGTTTGGGGGGTCGTGGCTACACCTTC.

The V call is TRBV18, the J call TRBJ2-2; TRBD1 matches 8 bases. From germline, CDR1 is KGHSH and CDR2 LQKENI. Unmatched junction bases numbered 5, after V lost 1 base and J lost 1 base. There are 17 residues in the CDR3. Here the CDR3 DNA reads TGTGCCAGCTCACCACGGATCGGGACAGGGAACACCGGGGAGCTGTTTTTT. Translating gives CASSPRIGTGNTGELFF.

J is TRBJ2-5 and V is TRBV5-1; D perhaps matches TRBD2 (5 bases). The V gene's germline CDR1 is SGHRS and CDR2 YFSETQ. This CDR3 comprises 14 residues. V lost 1 base and J lost 5, with 12 bases in between. CDR3 loop: CASSLQRTRETQYF. As DNA, the CDR3 is TGCGCCAGCAGCTTGCAGCGGACTCGGGAGACCCAGTACTTC.

Worth noting for this clone: Being one base from a much bigger clone, this may be a read error. The chain combines TRBV28 with TRBJ2-3, with D unresolved. Trimming took 6 bases from V and 4 from J, leaving 8 bases between them. This CDR3 has 12 amino acids. CDR1 MDHEN and CDR2 SYDVKM come from the germline V gene. CDR3 DNA sequence: TGTGCCAGCAGCCCCTTCTCAGATACGCAGTATTTT. Protein sequence: CASSPFSDTQYF. The full variable domain, with the rest looked up from reference TRBV28 and TRBJ2-3, is DVKVTQSSRYLVKRTGEKVFLECVQDMDHENMFWYRQDPGLGLRLIYFSYDVKMKEKGDIPEGYSVSREKKERFSLILESASTNQTSMYLCASSPFSDTQYFGPGTRLTVL.

V is TRBV7-9 and J is TRBJ2-1; 15 bases fit TRBD2. This CDR3 region has 18 residues. V gave up 0 bases and J gave up 7 bases; unmatched junction bases: 7. CDR1 and CDR2 (germline): SEHNR, FQNEAQ (reference sequence). CDR3 residues: CASSLAGTSGGFRNEQFF. The CDR3 bases are TGTGCCAGCAGCTTAGCTGGGACTAGCGGGGGGTTCAGGAATGAGCAGTTCTTC.

This chain joins TRBV14 and TRBJ2-2, with a tentative D call TRBD1 (5 bases). Germline V gives CDR1 SGHDN, CDR2 FVKESK. Trimming removed 1 base at V and 4 bases at J, with 10 bases between. The CDR3 sequence is 15 residues long. The CDR3 loop reads CASSQVVGVTGELFF. The CDR3 nucleotides are TGTGCCAGCAGCCAAGTCGTAGGGGTCACCGGGGAGCTGTTTTTT.

The V and J genes are TRBV28 and TRBJ2-3, with 10 nucleotides matching TRBD1. V shed 2 bases and J 1 base; nucleotides not matched to a gene: 3. CDR3 length: 16 amino acids. The germline V gene has CDR1 MDHEN and CDR2 SYDVKM. For the CDR3, the DNA is TGTGCCAGCAGTTTAATCGGGACAGGGGGCACAGATACGCAGTATTTT. It yields the protein CASSLIGTGGTDTQYF. The entire variable domain, with the rest obtained from reference TRBV28 and TRBJ2-3, is as follows: DVKVTQSSRYLVKRTGEKVFLECVQDMDHENMFWYRQDPGLGLRLIYFSYDVKMKEKGDIPEGYSVSREKKERFSLILESASTNQTSMYLCASSLIGTGGTDTQYFGPGTRLTVL.

This chain connects TRBV12-3 or TRBV12-4 to TRBJ1-2; no firm D call. The CDR3 consists of 12 residues. With 3 bases removed from V and 8 bases from J, the gap between germline ends came to 10 bases. This CDR3 is CASSFWGGGYTF. DNA for the CDR3: TGTGCCAGCAGTTTCTGGGGAGGCGGCTACACCTTC.

This clone was counted between two and nine times. This chain uses TRBV18 with TRBJ1-4, with D possibly TRBD1 on 5 matching bases. This CDR3 spans 13 amino acids. Germline CDR1 and CDR2: KGHSH and LQKENI. The V end was cut by 2 bases, the J end by 8 bases, with 9 bases between. For the CDR3, the DNA is TGTGCCAGCTCACCAGGGCGGGACGAAAAACTGTTTTTT. Amino acids: CASSPGRDEKLFF. Filled out from reference TRBV18 and TRBJ1-4, the complete variable domain reads NAGVMQNPRHLVRRRGQEARLRCSPMKGHSHVYWYRQLPEEGLKFMVYLQKENIIDESGMPKERFSAEFPKEGPSILRIQQVVRGDSAAYFCASSPGRDEKLFFGSGTQLSVL.

The CDR3 sequence: CASSGSRVNTGELFF. The DNA for the CDR3 is TGTGCCAGCAGTGGTAGCAGGGTTAACACCGGGGAGCTGTTTTTT. The chain is built from TRBV27 and TRBJ2-2; a weak D match, TRBD1 (5 bases). CDR1 is MNHEY, CDR2 SMNVEV, per germline (reference sequence). The V gene lost 5 bases and the J gene lost 2 bases, with 12 bases spanning the gap. This CDR3 is built from 15 residues.

V and J are TRBV27 and TRBJ2-2; 7 nucleotides line up with TRBD1. This CDR3 spans 16 amino acids. Germline V gene data show CDR1 as MNHEY and CDR2 as SMNVEV (reference sequence). J gave up 5 bases and V 2 bases, and 8 bases lay outside the gene matches. The CDR3 DNA reads as TGTGCCAGCAGTTTACTACTATCGACAGGGACCGGGGAGCTGTTTTTT. It is translated as CASSLLLSTGTGELFF.

The rearrangement links TRBV7-2 to TRBJ1-3, with D unclear. The CDR3 spans 17 residues. Germline lookup yields CDR1 SGHTA and CDR2 FQGNSA. Trimming pared 3 bases from V and 4 bases from J, leaving 19 bases between. CDR3 sequence: CASSFPVLSAVGNTIYF. The CDR3 DNA reads as TGTGCCAGCAGCTTTCCGGTACTCAGCGCGGTCGGAAACACCATATATTTT.

The gene calls are TRBV28 and TRBJ1-6; no reliable D call. The V and J ends lost 6 bases and 6 bases respectively, with 9 bases between them. This CDR3 is built from 13 residues. Looked up from germline, CDR1 is MDHEN and CDR2 is SYDVKM. DNA for the CDR3: TGTGCCAGCAGCCCACAGTTTAATTCACCCCTCCACTTT. It is translated as CASSPQFNSPLHF. The whole variable domain, filled in from reference TRBV28 and TRBJ1-6, reads DVKVTQSSRYLVKRTGEKVFLECVQDMDHENMFWYRQDPGLGLRLIYFSYDVKMKEKGDIPEGYSVSREKKERFSLILESASTNQTSMYLCASSPQFNSPLHFGNGTRLTVT.